Listed here are 30 T cell receptor beta chains from one sample, sequenced in a study of molecular identifiers for immune sequencing clone quantification. One entry per CDR3 protein, called by TCRdb with MiXCR from the PCR reads. The sample shows 60,000 to 80,000 distinct CDR3 sequences, about 18% of them seen only once. Sequenced: naive CD8+ T cells from blood, with Jurkat cell RNA spiked in. Stated subset: FACS-sorted CD8+CD4-CCR7+CD45RA+ naive T cells. These receptors were obtained from a human donor in good health. Some libraries in this study had Jurkat cell RNA spiked in.

This clonotype came up many times. The rearrangement uses TRBV12-3 or TRBV12-4 and TRBJ1-2; D is ambiguous. The CDR3 sequence is 14 residues long. V shed 6 bases and J shed 7 bases, with 18 bases lying between them. CDR3 in amino acids: CASSLKPGPFGYTF. CDR3 DNA: TGTGCCAGCAGCCTAAAGCCTGGTCCATTTGGCTACACCTTC.

This clonotype was recorded many times. The chain couples TRBV23-1 to TRBJ2-1, with TRBD2 matching 7 bases. TRBV23-1 qualifies as an ORF whose function is uncertain. V lost 3 bases and J lost 8; bases outside the gene matches: 19. The CDR3 extends over 18 amino acids. CDR3 nucleotides: TGCGCCAGCAGTCATGACGAGGCGGGGAGGGCCACCCGAGATGAGCAGTTCTTC. This codes for CASSHDEAGRATRDEQFF.

The table lists this clonotype with many counts. The chain is built from TRBV7-9 and TRBJ2-5; TRBD1 agrees at 7 bases. From germline, CDR1 is SEHNR and CDR2 FQNEAQ (reference sequence). The CDR3 sequence is 16 residues long. V lost 4 bases to trimming and J lost 2 bases; unmatched junction nucleotides: 10. The CDR3 region is CASSSTGTAYQETQYF. The CDR3 DNA sequence: TGTGCCAGCAGCTCCACCGGGACAGCTTATCAAGAGACCCAGTACTTC.

As for this clonotype: Being one base from a much bigger clone, this may be a read error. This CDR3 is missing its conserved last phenylalanine or tryptophan, likely due to a read error. This chain connects TRBV10-3 to TRBJ2-1; TRBD2 matches 13 bases. Looked up from germline, CDR1 is ENHRY and CDR2 is SYGVKD. The CDR3 is made up of 13 amino acids. V dropped 10 bases and J dropped 7; count of bases not matched to a gene: 4. The CDR3 region is CATGLAGVNEQFL. The CDR3 coding sequence is TGTGCCACCGGACTAGCGGGAGTTAATGAGCAGTTCCTC.

The chain carries TRBV6-5 and TRBJ2-1; TRBD1 aligns across 8 bases. Trimming took 2 bases from V and 7 from J; bases not matched to a gene: 1. Germline V gene data show CDR1 as MNHEY and CDR2 as SVGAGI. The CDR3 length is 13 residues. DNA for the CDR3: TGTGCCAGCAGTTACAACAGGGGGAATGAGCAGTTCTTC. It translates to CASSYNRGNEQFF.

Comment on this clonotype: A read error is possible here, since a much larger clone lies one base away. CDR3 bases: TGCAGTGCTAGAACCGGGACTGACTACGAGCAGTACTTC. Protein product: CSARTGTDYEQYF. The chain is built from TRBV20-1 and TRBJ2-7; TRBD2 is a possible D gene (6 bases). CDR3 length equals 13 residues. Trimming shortened V by 2 bases and J by 3 bases, and 11 bases separated the two germline ends. Germline CDR1 DFQATT, CDR2 SNEGSKA (reference sequence).

The chain is built from TRBV28 and TRBJ2-7, with 7 bases matching TRBD1. The V segment lost 7 bases and the J segment 3 bases; nucleotides outside the gene matches: 9. Germline V gene sequence: CDR1 MDHEN, CDR2 SYDVKM. The CDR3 has 14 amino acids. The CDR3 DNA reads TGTGCCAGCACCAACGCCGGGACAGTCTACGAGCAGTACTTC. As protein: CASTNAGTVYEQYF.

By share, this clonotype ranks as medium-sized. This chain links TRBV7-2 with TRBJ2-3; TRBD2 matches 8 bases. The CDR3 totals 16 residues. V was clipped by 2 bases and J by 2 bases; unmatched bases: 6. Germline-derived CDR1 and CDR2 are SGHTA and FQGNSA. The CDR3 protein is CASSLSVAGHTDTQYF. The CDR3 nucleotides read TGTGCCAGCAGCTTATCGGTAGCGGGACACACAGATACGCAGTATTTT. The full variable domain, rest sourced from reference TRBV7-2 and TRBJ2-3, is GAGVSQSPSNKVTEKGKDVELRCDPISGHTALYWYRQSLGQGLEFLIYFQGNSAPDKSGLPSDRFSAERTGGSVSTLTIQRTQQEDSAVYLCASSLSVAGHTDTQYFGPGTRLTVL.

This clonotype was recorded many times. This chain connects TRBV9 to TRBJ2-7; TRBD1 matches 10 bases. This CDR3 contains 13 residues. The germline V gene has CDR1 SGDLS and CDR2 YYNGEE. Germline trimming cut 2 bases from V and 6 bases from J; bases unmatched to any gene: 2. The CDR3 DNA sequence: TGTGCCAGCAGCGTCGGACAGGGGGGCGAGCAGTACTTC. It codes for CASSVGQGGEQYF.

This clonotype has a count of ten or more. The genes are TRBV13 and TRBJ2-7; D might be TRBD1 (6 bases). This CDR3 is 14 amino acids long. Per the germline V gene, CDR1 is PRHDT and CDR2 is FYEKMQ (reference sequence). V lost 4 bases and J 1 base, leaving 11 bases between the germline ends. CDR3 nucleotide sequence: TGTGCCAGCAGCTACCCGGGACATTCCTACGAGCAGTACTTC. Translated: CASSYPGHSYEQYF.

This clonotype has more than one count but fewer than ten. This could be a read error, since a much larger clone is one nucleotide away. The conserved phenylalanine or tryptophan normally closing the CDR3 is absent here, so this likely arose from a read error. The chain couples TRBV27 to TRBJ2-5; 7 bases map to TRBD1. Trimming removed 5 bases from V and 4 bases from J; junction bases left unmatched: 4. Looked up from germline, CDR1 is MNHEY and CDR2 is SMNVEV (reference sequence). The CDR3 sequence is 13 residues long. CDR3 residues: CASSLTGIETQYS. In nucleotides, the CDR3 is TGTGCCAGCAGTCTGACAGGGATAGAGACCCAGTACTCC.

In the case of this clonotype: This clone may be a read error of a much larger clone one base away. The rearrangement uses TRBV28 and TRBJ2-2; TRBD2 aligns across 15 bases. The CDR3 consists of 16 residues. Germline loops: CDR1 MDHEN, CDR2 SYDVKM. The V and J ends lost 8 bases and 9 bases, in that order; junction bases with no gene match: 10. The CDR3 DNA is TGTGCCAGCGGCCCAGGACTAGCGGGAGGGCTCTGGGAGCTGTTTTTT. Amino acids: CASGPGLAGGLWELFF.

This clonotype was counted at least ten times. The genes are TRBV7-9 and TRBJ1-1, with D unresolved. Germline V gives CDR1 SEHNR, CDR2 FQNEAQ (reference sequence). The length of the CDR3 is 12 residues. The V end lost 4 bases, the J end lost 2 bases, and 5 bases lay between the germline ends. Here the CDR3 DNA reads TGTGCCAGCAGCTCAGAAAACACTGAAGCTTTCTTT. Residues: CASSSENTEAFF. Based on the CDR3 plus reference TRBV7-9 and TRBJ1-1, the full variable domain is DTGVSQNPRHKITKRGQNVTFRCDPISEHNRLYWYRQTLGQGPEFLTYFQNEAQLEKSRLLSDRFSAERPKGSFSTLEIQRTEQGDSAMYLCASSSENTEAFFGQGTRLTVV.

Comment on this clonotype: This sequence may be a read error, since a much larger clone differs from it by one base. V and J are TRBV28 and TRBJ2-7; D ambiguous. The length of the CDR3 is 13 residues. From germline, CDR1 is MDHEN and CDR2 SYDVKM. The CDR3: CASGLHGAYEQYF. In DNA form, the CDR3 reads TGTGCCAGCGGTTTACACGGCGCCTACGAGCAGTACTTC.

This clonotype came up once. This chain joins TRBV3-1 and TRBJ2-3, with 7 bases fitting TRBD2. CDR3 length equals 15 residues. The V gene's germline CDR1 is LGHDT and CDR2 YNNKEL (reference sequence). J was trimmed by 8 bases and V by 5 bases; bases with no gene match: 13. CDR3 region: CASSSVGGPSGTQYF. The CDR3 nucleotides read TGTGCCAGCAGCTCGGTGGGAGGGCCCTCAGGTACGCAGTATTTT.

This clonotype was observed at least ten times. Here the CDR3 DNA reads TGTGCCAGCAGTGTTTCCGGGACGCCTGCCTACAATGAGCAGTTCTTC. Its protein product is CASSVSGTPAYNEQFF. This chain joins TRBV25-1 and TRBJ2-1; perhaps D is TRBD1 or TRBD2 (5 bases each). Looked up from germline, CDR1 is MGHDK and CDR2 is SYGVNS. The CDR3 spans 16 residues. V lost 4 bases, J lost 2 bases, and 15 bases lay in between.

As regards this clonotype: This may be a read error: a much more frequent sequence differs by one nucleotide. The chain carries TRBV12-3 or TRBV12-4 and TRBJ1-1; possible D gene TRBD1, 5 bases. This CDR3 has 15 amino acids. Trimming took off 6 bases at V and 3 bases at J, with 17 bases between the two ends. The CDR3 nucleotides read TGTGCCAGCAGGTTTCTAGGGGAGGGAGACACTGAAGCTTTCTTT. Amino acids: CASRFLGEGDTEAFF.

This clonotype has a handful of counts. This likely comes from a read error, as the CDR3 has no conserved phenylalanine or tryptophan at its end. This chain uses TRBV7-2 with TRBJ2-1; no reliable D call. V lost 1 base and J lost 0, with 10 bases in between. The CDR3 is made up of 16 amino acids. The germline V gene encodes CDR1 SGHTA and CDR2 FQGNSA. The CDR3 nucleotides are TGTGCCAGCAGCTTAGTTAGGGCTAGCTCCTACAATGAGCAGTTCTCC. Translated: CASSLVRASSYNEQFS.

Concerning this clonotype: The final CDR3 position lacks the conserved phenylalanine or tryptophan, pointing to a likely read error. The genes are TRBV5-1 and TRBJ1-3; perhaps TRBD1 as D (6 bases). Trimming shortened V by 3 bases and J by 1 base, and 8 bases separated the two germline ends. This CDR3 contains 14 residues. The germline V gene has CDR1 SGHRS and CDR2 YFSETQ. CDR3 in amino acids: CASSSGDSGNTIYL. The CDR3 nucleotides read TGCGCCAGCAGCTCAGGGGATTCTGGAAACACCATATATCTT.

Concerning this clonotype: A much larger clone lies a single base off, so this may be a read error. The chain employs TRBV12-3 or TRBV12-4 and TRBJ2-1; D not resolved. This CDR3 contains 15 residues. Trimming removed 4 bases from V and 6 bases from J, with 16 bases in between. CDR3 coding DNA: TGTGCCAGCAGTTGGGGTCTATCGGCATCCAATGAGCAGTTCTTC. Translating gives CASSWGLSASNEQFF.

In this sample, this clonotype turned up many times. The chain recombines TRBV4-1 with TRBJ2-7; TRBD2 might be the D (5 bases). Germline V lookup: CDR1 MGHRA, CDR2 YSYEKL. V dropped 2 bases and J dropped 0 bases, with 11 bases sitting between them. This CDR3 spans 15 amino acids. The CDR3 spells CASSQRTGSSYEQYF. CDR3 nucleotides: TGCGCCAGCAGCCAAAGGACTGGCAGCTCCTACGAGCAGTACTTC.

Details on this clonotype: Relative to the germline gene, one junction end is altered; a read error may explain this. The genes are TRBV10-2 and TRBJ2-1; weak D call: TRBD2 (6 bases). CDR1 is WSHSY, CDR2 SAAADI, per germline. CDR3 size: 18 residues. CDR3 nucleotide sequence: TGCGGCAGCAGTGAGTCCTGGGTCGGGAGCCCCAACTACAATGAGCAGTTCTTC. Its protein product is CGSSESWVGSPNYNEQFF.

This clonotype has at least ten counts. This chain uses TRBV20-1 with TRBJ1-5, with 7 bases aligning to TRBD1. V lost 0 bases to trimming and J lost 7 bases; unmatched junction nucleotides: 21. Per germline, CDR1 DFQATT and CDR2 SNEGSKA (reference sequence). The CDR3 is 19 amino acids. CDR3 nucleotide sequence: TGCAGTGCTAGAGATGCAGGGGGGTTTTTCCCGGCCGGCCGCCAGCCCCAGCATTTT. The encoded protein is CSARDAGGFFPAGRQPQHF.

J is TRBJ2-7 and V is TRBV27; 13 bases are shared with TRBD2. Looked up from germline, CDR1 is MNHEY and CDR2 is SMNVEV (reference sequence). The trim removed 6 bases at V and 3 bases at J, leaving 5 bases unmatched. The CDR3 is 15 amino acids. The CDR3 region has the DNA TGTGCCAGCAGAATAGGACTAGCGGGAGTCTACGAGCAGTACTTC. This sequence encodes CASRIGLAGVYEQYF.

This clonotype appeared many times. V usage is TRBV5-1 and J usage is TRBJ2-3; TRBD2 matches at 10 bases. J gave up 1 base and V 4 bases, and 3 bases lay outside the gene matches. CDR1 is SGHRS and CDR2 is YFSETQ in the germline V gene. CDR3 length: 15 residues. The CDR3, as DNA: TGCGCCAGCAGCCCGGGACTAGCGCGCACAGATACGCAGTATTTT. Protein sequence: CASSPGLARTDTQYF.

This clonotype was seen many times. The chain joins TRBV28 to TRBJ2-5, with TRBD1 matching 10 bases. Germline loops: CDR1 MDHEN, CDR2 SYDVKM. Trimming cost V 1 base and J 0 bases; bases outside gene matches: 5. There are 17 residues in the CDR3. CDR3 sequence reads: CASSLSLGQGNQETQYF. CDR3 nucleotide sequence: TGTGCCAGCAGTTTATCCTTGGGACAGGGGAACCAAGAGACCCAGTACTTC.

A remark on this clonotype: This may stem from a read error, because a much larger clone lies one nucleotide away. The V call is TRBV5-1, the J call TRBJ2-3; D is unclear. The CDR3 consists of 15 residues. Looked up from germline, CDR1 is SGHRS and CDR2 is YFSETQ. V was clipped by 0 bases and J by 4 bases, with 12 bases between them. CDR3 sequence: CASSLVGGSADTQYF. As DNA, the CDR3 is TGCGCCAGCAGCTTGGTGGGCGGAAGCGCAGATACGCAGTATTTT.

This clonotype was recorded at least ten times. This chain connects TRBV3-1 to TRBJ2-7; 8 nucleotides match TRBD2. The V gene end was trimmed by 2 bases and the J gene end by 2 bases; junction bases not matched to a gene: 11. The CDR3 runs to 17 residues. Germline loops: CDR1 LGHDT, CDR2 YNNKEL (reference sequence). The CDR3 DNA is TGTGCCAGCAGCCAAAGTTGGTTAGCGGGAATTCCCTACGAGCAGTACTTC. It encodes CASSQSWLAGIPYEQYF.

This clonotype was observed many times. J is TRBJ2-1 and V is TRBV19, with TRBD2 matching over 8 bases. The CDR3 loop spans 16 amino acids. Per the germline V gene, CDR1 is LNHDA and CDR2 is SQIVND (reference sequence). V lost 4 bases, J lost 4 bases, and 9 bases stayed unmatched. The CDR3 region is CASSTRAGLEYNEQFF. CDR3 sequence (DNA): TGTGCCAGTAGTACCCGAGCGGGACTAGAATACAATGAGCAGTTCTTC.

This clonotype occurred a few times. This chain joins TRBV4-1 and TRBJ2-2, with 11 positions matching TRBD2. The CDR3 is 17 residues long. V was pared by 1 base and J by 6 bases, with 7 bases of the junction left unmatched. Germline V gives CDR1 MGHRA, CDR2 YSYEKL. CDR3 bases: TGCGCCAGCAGCCAAGTGATTCTAGCGGGAGGATCCGGGGAGCTGTTTTTT. This sequence encodes CASSQVILAGGSGELFF.